Below, one T cell receptor beta chain is given with its context. Its specificity is unknown. TCRdb reprocessed the 5' RACE reads; each CDR3 protein has one entry and no DNA is given. The listing records some 130,000 distinct CDR3 sequences. This entry belongs to a study of monozygotic twins with inflammatory bowel disease. Broader study findings: IBD patients exhibited fewer clonotypes shared with other individuals than healthy twins, particularly with disease activity.

A 2.5 ml blood sample was drawn per donor. Germline loops: CDR1 DFQATT, CDR2 SNEGSKA (reference sequence). The CDR3 contains 19 residues. The rearrangement joins TRBV20-1 to TRBJ2-1; with no DNA, the TCRdb D assignment of TRBD2 cannot be verified. This receptor was taken from a human donor with ulcerative colitis or Crohn's disease, or a healthy co-twin of an affected twin (not recorded which). Specimen: blood. CDR3 protein: CSARHGTSGRRSSYNEQFF.